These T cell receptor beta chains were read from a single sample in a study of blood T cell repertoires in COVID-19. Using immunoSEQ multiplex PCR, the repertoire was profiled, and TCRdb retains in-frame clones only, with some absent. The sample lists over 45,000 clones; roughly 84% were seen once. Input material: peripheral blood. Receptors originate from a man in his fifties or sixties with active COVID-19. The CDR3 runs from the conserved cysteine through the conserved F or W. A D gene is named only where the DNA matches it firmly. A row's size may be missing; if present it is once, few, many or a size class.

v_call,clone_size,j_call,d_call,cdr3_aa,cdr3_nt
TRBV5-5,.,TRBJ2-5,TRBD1,CASSLGDRIKETQYF,TGTGCCAGCAGCTTGGGGGACAGGATTAAAGAGACCCAGTACTTC
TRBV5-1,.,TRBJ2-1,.,CASSTGSSSYNEQFF,TGCGCCAGCAGCACAGGCAGTAGCTCCTACAATGAGCAGTTCTTC
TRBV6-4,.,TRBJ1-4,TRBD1,CASRPQGAREKLFF,TGTGCCAGCAGACCACAGGGGGCGCGAGAAAAACTGTTTTTT
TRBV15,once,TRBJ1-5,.,CATSRDGGVSRYRANQPQHF,TGTGCCACCAGCAGAGATGGGGGGGTGAGTCGATATCGGGCCAATCAGCCCCAGCATTTT
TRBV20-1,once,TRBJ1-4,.,CSASSGGEGEKLFF,TGCAGTGCTAGTAGTGGTGGCGAGGGTGAAAAACTGTTTTTT
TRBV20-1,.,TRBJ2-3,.,CSASGTSTDTQYF,TGCAGTGCTAGTGGGACTAGCACAGATACGCAGTATTTT
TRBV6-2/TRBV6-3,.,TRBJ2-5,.,CASSYAWRETQYF,TGTGCCAGCAGTTACGCCTGGAGAGAGACCCAGTACTTC
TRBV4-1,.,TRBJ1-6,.,CASSQDRGTFDSPLHF,TGCGCCAGCAGCCAAGACAGGGGCACCTTCGATTCACCCCTCCACTTT
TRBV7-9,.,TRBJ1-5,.,CASSYTGANQPQHF,TGTGCCAGCAGCTATACAGGAGCCAATCAGCCCCAGCATTTT
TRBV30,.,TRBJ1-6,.,CAWSPPGNSYNSPLHF,TGTGCCTGGAGTCCCCCCGGGAACTCCTATAATTCACCCCTCCACTTT
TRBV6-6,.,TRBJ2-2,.,CASTHGGPPNTGELFF,TGTGCCAGCACCCACGGGGGGCCCCCGAACACCGGGGAGCTGTTTTTT
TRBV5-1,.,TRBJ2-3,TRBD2,CASSLASGRAKDTQYF,TGCGCCAGCAGCTTGGCTAGCGGGAGGGCCAAAGATACGCAGTATTTT
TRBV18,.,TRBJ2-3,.,CASSPGLGLDTQYF,TGTGCCAGCTCACCGGGACTCGGATTAGATACGCAGTATTTT
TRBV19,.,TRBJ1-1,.,CASTFGGNTEAFF,TGTGCCAGTACCTTCGGGGGGAACACTGAAGCTTTCTTT
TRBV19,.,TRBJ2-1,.,CASEESSYNEQFF,TGTGCCAGTGAGGAAAGCTCCTACAATGAGCAGTTCTTC
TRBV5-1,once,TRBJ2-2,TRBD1,CASSLGTGTGELFF,TGCGCCAGCAGCTTGGGGACAGGCACCGGGGAGCTGTTTTTT
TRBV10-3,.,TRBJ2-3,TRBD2,CAISPALASTDTQYF,TGTGCCATCAGCCCCGCACTAGCGAGCACAGATACGCAGTATTTT
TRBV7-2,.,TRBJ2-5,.,CASSPPGGETQYF,TGTGCCAGCAGCCCTCCAGGGGGGGAGACCCAGTACTTC
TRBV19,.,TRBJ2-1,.,CASSRSGEAYWGQFF,TGTGCCAGTAGTAGGTCTGGGGAGGCTTACTGGGGGCAGTTCTTC
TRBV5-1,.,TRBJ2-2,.,CASSVTGPVGTGELFF,TGCGCCAGCAGCGTCACAGGGCCCGTGGGGACCGGGGAGCTGTTTTTT
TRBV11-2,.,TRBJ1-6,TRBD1,CASSFGDRGNSPLHF,TGTGCCAGCAGCTTTGGGGACAGGGGTAATTCACCCCTCCACTTT
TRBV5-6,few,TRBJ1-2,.,CASSNPTGNYGYTF,TGTGCCAGCAGCAACCCCACAGGAAACTATGGCTACACCTTC
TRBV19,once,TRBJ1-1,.,CASSIDLRAVAFF,TGTGCCAGTAGTATAGATCTCAGGGCGGTGGCTTTCTTT
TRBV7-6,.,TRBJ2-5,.,CASSSSGKETQYF,TGTGCCAGCAGCTCATCGGGGAAAGAGACCCAGTACTTC
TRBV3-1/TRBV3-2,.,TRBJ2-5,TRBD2,CASSQARSGGAWETQYF,TGTGCCAGCAGCCAAGCCCGTAGCGGGGGGGCTTGGGAGACCCAGTACTTC
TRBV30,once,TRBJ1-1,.,CAWSGSLNTEAFF,TGTGCCTGGAGTGGCAGTCTGAACACTGAAGCTTTCTTT
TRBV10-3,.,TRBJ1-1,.,CAIRSGTNMNTEAFF,TGTGCCATCAGGTCCGGGACAAACATGAACACTGAAGCTTTCTTT
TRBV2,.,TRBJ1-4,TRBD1,CASSRGDSEKLFF,TGTGCCAGCAGTCGAGGGGACAGTGAAAAACTGTTTTTT
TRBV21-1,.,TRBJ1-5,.,CASSRASRGQGAGYQPQHF,TGTGCCAGCAGCCGGGCCTCGAGGGGACAGGGGGCCGGATATCAGCCCCAGCATTTT
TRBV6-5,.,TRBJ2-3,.,CASSWEFTDTQYF,TGTGCCAGCAGTTGGGAGTTCACAGATACGCAGTATTTT
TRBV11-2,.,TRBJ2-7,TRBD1,CASSPGQGVSSYEQYF,TGTGCCAGCAGCCCCGGACAGGGGGTTAGCTCCTACGAGCAGTACTTC